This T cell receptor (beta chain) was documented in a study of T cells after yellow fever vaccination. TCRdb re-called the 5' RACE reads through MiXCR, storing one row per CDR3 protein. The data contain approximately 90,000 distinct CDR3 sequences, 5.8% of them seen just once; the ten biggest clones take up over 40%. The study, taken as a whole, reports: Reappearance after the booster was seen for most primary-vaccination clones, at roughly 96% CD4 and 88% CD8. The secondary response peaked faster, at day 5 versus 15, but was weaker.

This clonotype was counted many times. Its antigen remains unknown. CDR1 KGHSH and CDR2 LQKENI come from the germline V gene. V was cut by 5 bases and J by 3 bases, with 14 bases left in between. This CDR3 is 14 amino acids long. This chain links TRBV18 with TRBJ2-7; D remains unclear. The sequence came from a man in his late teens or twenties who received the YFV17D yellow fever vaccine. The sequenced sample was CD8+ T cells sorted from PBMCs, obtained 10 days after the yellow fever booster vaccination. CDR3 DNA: TGTGCCAGCTCATTCCTAGGGCCTAACTACGAGCAGTACGTC. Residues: CASSFLGPNYEQYV.